Listed here are 25 T cell receptor beta chains from one sample, sequenced in a study of cytomegalovirus exposure and HLA in healthy donors. PCR involved 60 Vbeta and 13 Jbeta primers. Repertoires were generated with immunoSEQ multiplex PCR, while TCRdb's copy carries only in-frame clones and drops some. The repertoire holds 110,000 or so clones, with roughly 80% as singletons. Sample: PBMCs. These receptor sequences come from a man aged 25-45 years in good health and CMV-seropositive.

V usage is TRBV11-2 and J usage is TRBJ1-2; a possible D gene is TRBD1 (5 bases). V shed 5 bases and J shed 8 bases, with 21 bases lying between them. The CDR3 runs to 15 residues. Germline CDR1 and CDR2: SGHAT and FQNNGV. The CDR3 coding sequence is TGTGCCAGCAGCCAAACCAGGTTGGGGCGAGAAGGCTACACCTTC. The encoded protein is CASSQTRLGREGYTF.

This chain joins TRBV28 and TRBJ2-1, with 11 nucleotides matching TRBD1. This CDR3 contains 15 residues. The V gene end was trimmed by 6 bases and the J gene end by 8 bases; junction bases not matched to a gene: 9. Germline CDR1 and CDR2: MDHEN and SYDVKM. CDR3 bases: TGTGCCAGCAGAAAGGACAGGGGGCCTGGGGATGAGCAGTTCTTC. This sequence encodes CASRKDRGPGDEQFF.

This sequence joins TRBV14 and TRBJ2-1; D unclear. The CDR3 has 14 amino acids. The V end was cut by 0 bases, the J end by 6 bases, with 9 bases between. CDR1 is SGHDN and CDR2 is FVKESK in the germline V gene. The CDR3 region is CASSQDFRANEQFF. The CDR3 DNA follows: TGTGCCAGCAGCCAAGATTTCCGAGCCAATGAGCAGTTCTTC.

The chain employs TRBV6-1 and TRBJ2-2; D is uncertain. Trimming left V 7 bases short and J 1 base short, with 7 bases between. Germline CDR1 and CDR2: MNHNS and SASEGT. This CDR3 is built from 13 residues. CDR3 in amino acids: CASIPGNTGELFF. CDR3 nucleotides: TGTGCCAGCATCCCAGGGAACACCGGGGAGCTGTTTTTT.

The chain employs TRBV9 and TRBJ2-3, with 9 bases matching TRBD1. Germline V gene sequence: CDR1 SGDLS, CDR2 YYNGEE. This CDR3 comprises 17 residues. V trimming: 0 bases; J trimming: 2 bases; junction bases outside the gene matches: 7. CDR3 DNA sequence: TGTGCCAGCAGCGTAGGAGACAGGGGGGAGGACACAGATACGCAGTATTTT. Amino acids: CASSVGDRGEDTDTQYF.

This clone was recorded only once. V usage is TRBV5-1 and J usage is TRBJ1-2; 10 nucleotides align to TRBD1. Germline loops: CDR1 SGHRS, CDR2 YFSETQ. The J segment lost 4 bases and the V segment lost 5 bases, leaving 8 bases of the junction unmatched. CDR3 length equals 15 residues. The CDR3 DNA sequence: TGCGCCAGCAGATCCGGGACAGGGGAACTCTATGGCTACACCTTC. Its translation: CASRSGTGELYGYTF.

The chain recombines TRBV7-9 with TRBJ2-1; the D gene is possibly TRBD1 (6 bases). This CDR3 spans 15 amino acids. Germline CDR1 and CDR2: SEHNR and FQNEAQ (reference sequence). V lost 2 bases, J lost 0 bases, and 8 bases lay in between. CDR3 in amino acids: CASSLRDNSYNEQFF. CDR3 in DNA: TGTGCCAGCAGCTTAAGGGACAACTCCTACAATGAGCAGTTCTTC.

The V call is TRBV7-2, the J call TRBJ2-7; D remains ambiguous. The CDR3 extends over 13 amino acids. The V and J ends lost 0 bases and 0 bases respectively, with 3 bases between them. CDR1 SGHTA and CDR2 FQGNSA come from the germline V gene. CDR3 in amino acids: CASSLASSYEQYF. As DNA, the CDR3 is TGTGCCAGCAGCTTAGCTAGCTCCTACGAGCAGTACTTC.

The chain combines TRBV5-1 with TRBJ2-3; TRBD1 matches 11 bases. Germline assignment: CDR1 SGHRS and CDR2 YFSETQ. V shed 4 bases, J shed 8 bases, and the junction held 12 bases outside the gene matches. This CDR3 has 16 amino acids. The CDR3 here is CASSQDRGRFIGTQYF. The CDR3 nucleotides are TGCGCCAGCAGCCAGGACAGGGGGCGCTTCATTGGTACGCAGTATTTT.

The V gene is TRBV10-3, the J gene TRBJ1-1, with a possible D match to TRBD1 (5 bases). The V gene lost 6 bases and the J gene lost 4 bases, with 12 bases spanning the gap. The germline CDR1 and CDR2 sequences are ENHRY and SYGVKD. The CDR3 spans 13 residues. In nucleotides, the CDR3 is TGTGCCATCAGGACCGACAGCCTCACTGAAGCTTTCTTT. Amino acid sequence: CAIRTDSLTEAFF.

This clone has a single count. The chain links TRBV2 to TRBJ2-7; D is possibly TRBD1 (6 bases). Germline V gene data show CDR1 as SNHLY and CDR2 as FYNNEI. Trimming took off 5 bases at V and 6 bases at J, with 17 bases between the two ends. The CDR3 consists of 14 residues. In nucleotides, the CDR3 is TGTGCCAGCAGTAAGTTTGGGGGCCTCGGCGAGCAGTACTTC. Protein sequence: CASSKFGGLGEQYF.

The chain recombines TRBV28 with TRBJ1-4; TRBD1 matches at 8 bases. CDR3 length equals 14 residues. With V trimmed by 6 bases and J by 7 bases, 7 bases remained unmatched. CDR1 MDHEN and CDR2 SYDVKM come from the germline V gene. CDR3 protein: CASRGQGAGEKLFF. The CDR3 DNA follows: TGTGCCAGCAGGGGGCAGGGGGCAGGTGAAAAACTGTTTTTT.

The chain combines TRBV7-3 with TRBJ2-1; 8 bases match TRBD1. This CDR3 comprises 15 residues. Germline CDR1 SGHTA, CDR2 FQGTGA. Trimming took 3 bases from V and 9 from J; bases not matched to a gene: 10. The CDR3, as DNA: TGTGCCAGCAGCTTGACGACAGGGGTGGAGGGTGAGCAGTTCTTC. Amino acids: CASSLTTGVEGEQFF.

This chain joins TRBV4-2 and TRBJ2-7; TRBD1 aligns across 10 bases. Trimming cost V 0 bases and J 2 bases; bases outside gene matches: 4. CDR1 and CDR2 (germline): LGHNA, YNFKEQ. This CDR3 has 16 amino acids. CDR3: CASSQEGQGTPYEQYF. The CDR3 DNA follows: TGTGCCAGCAGCCAAGAGGGACAGGGGACTCCCTACGAGCAGTACTTC.

The CDR3 region is CASRRKTGDTEAFF. The CDR3 DNA reads TGTGCCAGCAGACGAAAGACAGGGGACACTGAAGCTTTCTTT. V is TRBV6-4 and J is TRBJ1-1; the match to TRBD1 covers 8 bases. Trimming cost V 6 bases and J 3 bases; bases outside gene matches: 6. The germline CDR1 and CDR2 sequences are MRHNA and SNTAGT. This CDR3 spans 14 amino acids.

This clone has more than one count but fewer than ten. This chain links TRBV6-1 with TRBJ1-4; 8 positions agree with TRBD1. CDR1 MNHNS and CDR2 SASEGT come from the germline V gene. The CDR3 is 13 amino acids. V was clipped by 7 bases and J by 5 bases; unmatched bases: 3. The CDR3 spells CASKDRENEKLFF. As DNA, the CDR3 is TGTGCCAGCAAGGACAGGGAAAATGAAAAACTGTTTTTT.

This clone was counted a few times. The chain recombines TRBV4-3 with TRBJ1-1; weak D call: TRBD1 (5 bases). CDR1 and CDR2 from the germline V gene are LGHNA and YSLEER. This CDR3 contains 13 residues. V was pared by 4 bases and J by 4 bases, with 10 bases between. Here the CDR3 reads CASSREGSTEAFF. CDR3 DNA sequence: TGCGCCAGCAGCCGAGAGGGGAGCACTGAAGCTTTCTTT.

The chain joins TRBV15 to TRBJ1-2, with a weak D call TRBD1 (5 bases). V lost 8 bases to trimming and J lost 4 bases, with 23 bases between them. Germline V gives CDR1 LNHNV, CDR2 YYDKDF (reference sequence). The CDR3 totals 16 residues. CDR3 protein: CATENSLTRQTYGYTF. The CDR3 DNA is TGTGCCACCGAAAATTCACTCACCCGACAGACCTATGGCTACACCTTC.

The chain employs TRBV7-9 and TRBJ2-5, with 9 bases lining up with TRBD1. CDR3 length equals 14 residues. Losses at the gene ends were 5 bases for V and 11 bases for J; bases not matched to a gene: 12. The V gene's germline CDR1 is SEHNR and CDR2 FQNEAQ (reference sequence). The CDR3 spells CASSRAGTGIEQYF. Written as DNA, the CDR3 is TGTGCCAGCAGCCGCGCCGGGACAGGGATAGAGCAGTACTTC.

This sequence joins TRBV9 and TRBJ2-4; no clear D. CDR3 size: 12 residues. Trimming took 7 bases from V and 5 from J, leaving 10 bases between them. Germline V gene lookup returns CDR1 SGDLS and CDR2 YYNGEE. The DNA of the CDR3 is TGTGCCAGCGTCAGGCTCCAAAACATTCAGTACTTC. Amino acid sequence: CASVRLQNIQYF.

The chain has TRBV4-1 and TRBJ2-3; 10 bases are a match to TRBD2. Trimming cost V 1 base and J 3 bases; bases outside gene matches: 10. The CDR3 has 18 amino acids. Germline CDR1 is MGHRA and CDR2 is YSYEKL. CDR3 bases: TGCGCCAGCAGCCAAGTACTTCATAGCGGGGGGAAAACAGATACGCAGTATTTT. This codes for CASSQVLHSGGKTDTQYF.

This clone was observed a single time. The chain recombines TRBV5-1 with TRBJ2-3, with unresolved D. Trimming pared 4 bases from V and 0 bases from J, leaving 12 bases between. Germline V gene lookup returns CDR1 SGHRS and CDR2 YFSETQ. This CDR3 region has 15 residues. CDR3 bases: TGCGCCAGCAGCCTGGACGGTACTAGCACAGATACGCAGTATTTT. Amino acids: CASSLDGTSTDTQYF.

The sample holds a few counts of this clone. Other DNA sequences in this sample translate to the same CDR3. This chain uses TRBV5-6 with TRBJ1-1; D gene ambiguous. Deletions cut 1 base from V and 0 bases from J, with 4 bases between. The CDR3 loop spans 13 amino acids. CDR1 is SGHDT and CDR2 is YYEEEE in the germline V gene. The CDR3 coding sequence is TGTGCCAGCAGCTTGCCGTTGAACACTGAAGCTTTCTTT. This sequence encodes CASSLPLNTEAFF.

This chain connects TRBV5-4 to TRBJ1-2, with a weak D call TRBD1 (5 bases). Germline CDR1 reads SGHNT; CDR2 reads YYREEE (reference sequence). The CDR3 is 14 residues long. The ends were cut back, 4 bases at V and 4 bases at J, with 14 bases in the middle. CDR3 coding DNA: TGTGCCAGCAGCGCAACGGGGGGATCCTATGGCTACACCTTC. Its protein product is CASSATGGSYGYTF.

The chain has TRBV4-2 and TRBJ1-6, with TRBD1 identical over 9 bases. The CDR3 length is 15 residues. With 0 bases clipped from V and 7 bases from J, the junction kept 1 base outside the gene matches. Germline V gives CDR1 LGHNA, CDR2 YNFKEQ. For the CDR3, the DNA is TGTGCCAGCAGCCAAGAGGGGACAGGGAATTCACCCCTCCACTTT. This encodes CASSQEGTGNSPLHF.